This entry features one T cell receptor (beta chain) sequence. The sample comes from a study of blood T cell repertoires in COVID-19. Study information: Sites in the United States, Italy and Spain provided acute and convalescent COVID-19 samples. Sources were T cells, B-cell-depleted T cells, or PBMCs; the material itself was cDNA or gDNA.

Authors' analysis steps: Nucleated cell number was recorded as an estimate derived from reference gene primer amplification. The table came from immunoSEQ multiplex PCR; TCRdb's copy has only in-frame clones and leaves some out. V and J calls and clone size come straight from that table; D and trimming were deduced from the DNA. The table includes over 300,000 clones, roughly 90% detected once. This CDR3 is 15 amino acids long. Germline values: CDR1 LGHDT, CDR2 YNNKEL (reference sequence). The germline V and J ends were trimmed by 4 bases and 5 bases, with 17 bases remaining between them. Sequences were obtained from peripheral blood. The V and J genes are TRBV3-1 (or the pseudogene TRBV3-2) and TRBJ1-1; TRBD1 is a possible D gene (5 bases). The TCR originated in a man aged 18 to 29 who had recovered from COVID-19. DNA of the CDR3: TGTGCCAGCAGCCCTTACGTAGGAGGGGCGACTGAAGCTTTCTTT. This encodes CASSPYVGGATEAFF.